These 32 T cell receptor beta chains came from one sample sequenced in a study of CD8+CD57+ T cells in acquired aplastic anemia. TCR beta VDJ and CDR3 profiles were obtained from a genomic DNA template. TCRdb independently ran MiXCR on the reads; one entry per CDR3 protein. This table has under 350,000 distinct CDR3 sequences, 50% to 65% appearing once. Those patients picked for sequencing had displayed CD8+CD57+ cell expansion on flow cytometry. Sequences were obtained from sorted CD4+, CD8+, or CD8+CD57+ T cells (not recorded which) from PBMCs. The receptors were gathered from a human donor with aplastic anemia.

The chain joins TRBV7-2 to TRBJ2-2, with TRBD1 matching over 7 bases. V trimming: 6 bases; J trimming: 1 base; junction bases outside the gene matches: 8. The CDR3 loop spans 16 amino acids. Germline V gene lookup returns CDR1 SGHTA and CDR2 FQGNSA. CDR3 protein: CASRRGGRVNTGELFF. CDR3 coding DNA: TGTGCCAGCAGAAGAGGGGGCAGGGTGAACACCGGGGAGCTGTTTTTT.

DNA of the CDR3: TGTGCCAGCAGCTTAGAGGACAGGGGGAATAAAGCTTTCTTT. Translation: CASSLEDRGNKAFF. This chain uses TRBV11-1 with TRBJ1-1, with 10 bases fitting TRBD1. The length of the CDR3 is 14 residues. J gave up 9 bases and V 1 base, and 5 bases lay outside the gene matches. The germline V gene encodes CDR1 SGHAT and CDR2 FQDESV (reference sequence).

This chain connects TRBV20-1 to TRBJ2-5, with D possibly TRBD2 on 6 matching bases. Germline-derived CDR1 and CDR2 are DFQATT and SNEGSKA (reference sequence). CDR3 length equals 14 residues. V lost 6 bases and J 6 bases, leaving 20 bases between the germline ends. The chain's CDR3 is CSARDRGTGKTQYF. The CDR3 nucleotides are TGCAGTGCGCGGGACCGCGGGACGGGAAAGACCCAGTACTTC.

The chain links TRBV7-6 to TRBJ2-3, with D unclear. V was trimmed by 1 base and J by 2 bases, leaving 13 bases between them. CDR3 length: 16 residues. Germline-derived CDR1 and CDR2 are SGHVS and FNYEAQ. The CDR3 coding sequence is TGTGCCAGCAGCTTAGGCGTGCCTCAGATCACAGATACGCAGTATTTT. Protein: CASSLGVPQITDTQYF.

The gene calls are TRBV19 and TRBJ1-3; D not certain. Trimming took 1 base from V and 0 from J, leaving 7 bases between them. Germline assignment: CDR1 LNHDA and CDR2 SQIVND (reference sequence). This CDR3 has 15 amino acids. CDR3 in DNA: TGTGCCAGTAGTATAGCGAAAGACTCTGGAAACACCATATATTTT. It codes for CASSIAKDSGNTIYF. Drawing the rest from reference TRBV19 and TRBJ1-3, the complete variable domain is DGGITQSPKYLFRKEGQNVTLSCEQNLNHDAMYWYRQDPGQGLRLIYYSQIVNDFQKGDIAEGYSVSREKKESFPLTVTSAQKNPTAFYLCASSIAKDSGNTIYFGEGSWLTVV.

There are many counts of this clonotype. The chain joins TRBV5-6 to TRBJ2-7, with D perhaps TRBD1 (6 bases). CDR1 and CDR2 (germline): SGHDT, YYEEEE. Trimming removed 4 bases at V and 0 bases at J, with 20 bases between. CDR3 length: 17 amino acids. The CDR3 nucleotides are TGTGCCAGCAGCGGGACGGTCCCAGGGGTCCTCTCCTACGAGCAGTACTTC. This codes for CASSGTVPGVLSYEQYF.

The chain couples TRBV7-3 to TRBJ1-5; no definite D call. Germline assignment: CDR1 SGHTA and CDR2 FQGTGA. V shed 7 bases and J shed 1 base, with 8 bases lying between them. This CDR3 is 13 amino acids long. The chain's CDR3 is CASTSLSNQPQHF. The CDR3, as DNA: TGTGCCAGCACCTCCCTGAGCAATCAGCCCCAGCATTTT. Full variable domain (remainder filled in from reference TRBV7-3 and TRBJ1-5): GAGVSQTPSNKVTEKGKYVELRCDPISGHTALYWYRQSLGQGPEFLIYFQGTGAADDSGLPNDRFFAVRPEGSVSTLKIQRTERGDSAVYLCASTSLSNQPQHFGDGTRLSIL.

In this sample, this clonotype turned up once. The chain recombines TRBV19 with TRBJ2-1, with 13 bases fitting TRBD2. V lost 5 bases and J lost 3; bases outside the gene matches: 7. The CDR3 loop spans 17 amino acids. CDR1 and CDR2 (germline): LNHDA, SQIVND (reference sequence). CDR3 nucleotide sequence: TGTGCCAGTAGTCTTACTAGCGGGAGGGGTCTCTACAATGAGCAGTTCTTC. Translating gives CASSLTSGRGLYNEQFF.

Many counts were recorded for this clonotype. V gene TRBV20-1 combines with J gene TRBJ1-6, with 10 bases identical to TRBD1. V lost 6 bases to trimming and J lost 11 bases; unmatched junction nucleotides: 13. Germline-derived CDR1 and CDR2 are DFQATT and SNEGSKA (reference sequence). The CDR3 is 15 residues long. The DNA of the CDR3 is TGCAGTGCGCCGATTCCGGGACAGGGGATGACACCCCTCCACTTT. Its translation: CSAPIPGQGMTPLHF.

The rearrangement links TRBV15 to TRBJ2-1; 10 bases line up with TRBD1. The length of the CDR3 is 15 residues. V lost 1 base and J lost 6; bases outside the gene matches: 3. Germline V gene sequence: CDR1 LNHNV, CDR2 YYDKDF (reference sequence). The CDR3 bases are TGTGCCACCAGCAGAGTTAGGACAGGGGGCAATGAGCAGTTCTTC. Translation: CATSRVRTGGNEQFF.

CDR3 loop: CASSPGPTAFMNTEAFF. The CDR3 DNA follows: TGTGCCAGCAGCCCCGGGCCCACAGCGTTCATGAACACTGAAGCTTTCTTT. The rearrangement links TRBV7-2 to TRBJ1-1; no reliable D call. V was shortened by 5 bases and J by 0 bases, with 19 bases between the two germline ends. There are 17 residues in the CDR3. Germline-derived CDR1 and CDR2 are SGHTA and FQGNSA. Complete variable domain (other parts from reference TRBV7-2 and TRBJ1-1): GAGVSQSPSNKVTEKGKDVELRCDPISGHTALYWYRQSLGQGLEFLIYFQGNSAPDKSGLPSDRFSAERTGGSVSTLTIQRTQQEDSAVYLCASSPGPTAFMNTEAFFGQGTRLTVV.

The J gene is TRBJ2-7, the V gene TRBV20-1; D gene unclear. The germline CDR1 and CDR2 sequences are DFQATT and SNEGSKA (reference sequence). Trimming took off 2 bases at V and 3 bases at J, with 11 bases between the two ends. The CDR3 contains 13 residues. The CDR3 is CSARHRSFYEQYF. The CDR3 nucleotides read TGCAGTGCTAGACACAGAAGCTTCTACGAGCAGTACTTC.

This clonotype was recorded a few times. The V call is TRBV25-1, the J call TRBJ2-2; tentative D call: TRBD1 (6 bases). V was pared by 5 bases and J by 7 bases, with 23 bases between. In germline, CDR1 is MGHDK, CDR2 SYGVNS. The CDR3 consists of 17 residues. CDR3 DNA sequence: TGTGCCAGCAGTCCCCCGGGTCCCGGGCAGGGGATCGGGGAGCTGTTTTTT. Its protein product is CASSPPGPGQGIGELFF.

This clonotype was seen many times. The genes are TRBV5-8 and TRBJ1-6, with 7 positions matching TRBD1. Trimming removed 3 bases from V and 9 bases from J; junction bases left unmatched: 6. There are 14 residues in the CDR3. Germline lookup yields CDR1 SGHTS and CDR2 YDEGEE. CDR3 in DNA: TGTGCCAGCAGCTCCCGGGACAGAGCTTCACCCCTCCACTTT. It encodes CASSSRDRASPLHF.

V gene TRBV5-1 combines with J gene TRBJ2-1; D assignment may be TRBD1 or TRBD2 (5 bases each). With 4 bases removed from V and 4 bases from J, the gap between germline ends came to 12 bases. Per germline, CDR1 SGHRS and CDR2 YFSETQ. This CDR3 contains 14 residues. CDR3 bases: TGCGCCAGCAGCACGGGGACCCAATACAATGAGCAGTTCTTC. The encoded protein is CASSTGTQYNEQFF.

The chain employs TRBV15 and TRBJ1-5; TRBD1 agrees at 9 bases. V gave up 4 bases and J gave up 4 bases; unmatched junction bases: 5. Per the germline V gene, CDR1 is LNHNV and CDR2 is YYDKDF (reference sequence). CDR3 size: 15 residues. CDR3 DNA: TGTGCCACCAGCACTTGGGACAGGGAGAATCAGCCCCAGCATTTT. Protein: CATSTWDRENQPQHF.

Only a few counts were recorded for this clonotype. The chain's CDR3 is CASSSGLAGEETQYF. The CDR3 bases are TGTGCCAGCAGCTCGGGACTAGCGGGAGAAGAGACCCAGTACTTC. The V and J genes are TRBV11-2 and TRBJ2-5; TRBD2 matches 14 bases. This CDR3 is 15 amino acids long. Germline CDR1 and CDR2: SGHAT and FQNNGV. V dropped 4 bases and J dropped 3; count of bases not matched to a gene: 1.

The rearrangement joins TRBV7-8 to TRBJ2-3, with no clear D. This CDR3 region has 14 residues. Germline CDR1 is SGHVS and CDR2 is FQNEAQ. V was pared by 5 bases and J by 4 bases, with 13 bases between. The CDR3 coding sequence is TGTGCCAGCAGCGTCGGCCGTGGCGCAGATACGCAGTATTTT. This codes for CASSVGRGADTQYF.

V and J are TRBV11-2 and TRBJ1-6; 7 bases fit TRBD1. Germline lookup yields CDR1 SGHAT and CDR2 FQNNGV. The ends lost 5 bases at V and 0 bases at J; junction bases unmatched: 13. The CDR3 is 19 residues long. The CDR3 DNA reads TGTGCCAGCAGCACAAGGGTGTCCAGGGGGAGCTCCTATAATTCACCCCTCCACTTT. This translates into CASSTRVSRGSSYNSPLHF.

This clonotype was counted only a few times. This sequence joins TRBV7-9 and TRBJ2-1; TRBD2 agrees at 16 bases. Per germline, CDR1 SEHNR and CDR2 FQNEAQ (reference sequence). The trim removed 7 bases at V and 8 bases at J, leaving 5 bases unmatched. The CDR3 length is 15 residues. The CDR3 spells CASKGLAGGPHEQFF. CDR3 sequence (DNA): TGTGCCAGCAAGGGACTAGCGGGGGGGCCGCATGAGCAGTTCTTC.

There are many counts of this clonotype. The chain is built from TRBV18 and TRBJ1-1; weak D call: TRBD1 (6 bases). Germline V CDR1 and CDR2: KGHSH, LQKENI. This CDR3 region has 14 residues. V lost 3 bases and J 3 bases, leaving 11 bases between the germline ends. The CDR3 DNA follows: TGTGCCAGCTCACCCCCGACAGGTTACACTGAAGCTTTCTTT. Translating it yields CASSPPTGYTEAFF.

This CDR3 reads CATSGRDLHF. In DNA, the CDR3 is TGTGCCACCTCTGGGAGGGACCTCCACTTT. This sequence joins TRBV2 and TRBJ1-6; D remains ambiguous. V was trimmed by 10 bases and J by 15 bases, leaving 13 bases between them. This CDR3 is 10 amino acids long. Germline CDR1 and CDR2: SNHLY and FYNNEI.

The chain carries TRBV20-1 and TRBJ2-1, with 14 nucleotides matching TRBD2. Losses at the gene ends were 5 bases for V and 5 bases for J; bases not matched to a gene: 2. The V gene's germline CDR1 is DFQATT and CDR2 SNEGSKA (reference sequence). The CDR3 is 14 residues long. CDR3: CSASTSGRDNEQFF. The CDR3 nucleotides read TGCAGTGCTTCGACTAGCGGGAGGGACAATGAGCAGTTCTTC.

The chain carries TRBV19 and TRBJ2-1; 7 bases are a match to TRBD1. This CDR3 has 14 amino acids. Germline V gene data show CDR1 as LNHDA and CDR2 as SQIVND (reference sequence). After removal of 4 bases from V and 4 bases from J, the junction contained 4 bases not matched to a gene. The DNA of the CDR3 is TGTGCCAGTAGTAGCCTGACAGGGTACAATGAGCAGTTCTTC. Its translation: CASSSLTGYNEQFF.

This clonotype came up a few times. The chain uses TRBV7-9 and TRBJ1-5; tentative D call: TRBD1 (5 bases). The germline V gene encodes CDR1 SEHNR and CDR2 FQNEAQ (reference sequence). Trimming removed 5 bases from V and 4 bases from J, with 15 bases in between. The CDR3 covers 15 residues. Written as DNA, the CDR3 is TGTGCCAGCAGCCCCGGGGGAGGGGCGAATCAGCCCCAGCATTTT. Amino acid sequence: CASSPGGGANQPQHF. Combining the CDR3 with reference TRBV7-9 and TRBJ1-5 gives the whole variable domain DTGVSQNPRHKITKRGQNVTFRCDPISEHNRLYWYRQTLGQGPEFLTYFQNEAQLEKSRLLSDRFSAERPKGSFSTLEIQRTEQGDSAMYLCASSPGGGANQPQHFGDGTRLSIL.

Here the CDR3 DNA reads TGTGCCAGCAGCCCCAGGAGGGTGGTGGGAGAGACCCAGTACTTC. This translates into CASSPRRVVGETQYF. The chain joins TRBV2 to TRBJ2-5, with a tentative D call TRBD2 (6 bases). This CDR3 region has 15 residues. The germline CDR1 and CDR2 sequences are SNHLY and FYNNEI. Deletions cut 6 bases from V and 4 bases from J, with 18 bases between.

The V gene is TRBV25-1, the J gene TRBJ2-3; TRBD2 agrees at 10 bases. V dropped 6 bases and J dropped 6; count of bases not matched to a gene: 12. Germline CDR1 MGHDK, CDR2 SYGVNS. This CDR3 spans 16 amino acids. The CDR3 protein is CASRREAGGLGDTQYF. CDR3 DNA: TGTGCCAGCAGACGGGAAGCGGGGGGGCTGGGGGATACGCAGTATTTT.

The V gene is TRBV7-9, the J gene TRBJ2-1; 14 positions agree with TRBD2. Trimming cost V 9 bases and J 13 bases; bases outside gene matches: 11. Germline V gene sequence: CDR1 SEHNR, CDR2 FQNEAQ (reference sequence). This CDR3 spans 14 amino acids. In DNA, the CDR3 is TGTGCCAGTTGGACTAGCGGGGGGCCCGCGGATCAGTTCTTC. Translated, it gives CASWTSGGPADQFF.

This clonotype was observed at least ten times. The J gene is TRBJ2-7, the V gene TRBV18; no clear D gene. The CDR3 runs 12 residues. From germline, CDR1 is KGHSH and CDR2 LQKENI. V shed 4 bases and J shed 1 base, with 5 bases lying between them. Here the CDR3 reads CASSQISYEQYF. For the CDR3, the DNA is TGTGCCAGCTCACAAATATCCTACGAGCAGTACTTC.

The gene calls are TRBV12-3 or TRBV12-4 and TRBJ2-5; no clear D. The CDR3 extends over 13 amino acids. The V and J ends lost 8 bases and 0 bases respectively, with 10 bases between them. CDR3 in amino acids: CASARRDQETQYF. In DNA, the CDR3 is TGTGCCAGCGCCCGCCGTGACCAAGAGACCCAGTACTTC.

The chain carries TRBV10-2 and TRBJ2-7; no clear D gene. CDR3 length: 14 amino acids. Germline V CDR1 and CDR2: WSHSY, SAAADI. V dropped 3 bases and J dropped 4 bases, with 13 bases sitting between them. The CDR3 loop reads CASSEAIRVYEQYF. The CDR3 DNA sequence: TGCGCCAGCAGTGAAGCGATTAGGGTGTACGAGCAGTACTTC.

This chain links TRBV7-2 with TRBJ2-5; no clear D. CDR1 and CDR2 from the germline V gene are SGHTA and FQGNSA. Trimming pared 1 base from V and 7 bases from J, leaving 10 bases between. The CDR3 has 13 amino acids. The CDR3 nucleotides are TGTGCCAGCAGCTTAGAATACTCCGGGACCCAGTACTTC. Its protein product is CASSLEYSGTQYF.